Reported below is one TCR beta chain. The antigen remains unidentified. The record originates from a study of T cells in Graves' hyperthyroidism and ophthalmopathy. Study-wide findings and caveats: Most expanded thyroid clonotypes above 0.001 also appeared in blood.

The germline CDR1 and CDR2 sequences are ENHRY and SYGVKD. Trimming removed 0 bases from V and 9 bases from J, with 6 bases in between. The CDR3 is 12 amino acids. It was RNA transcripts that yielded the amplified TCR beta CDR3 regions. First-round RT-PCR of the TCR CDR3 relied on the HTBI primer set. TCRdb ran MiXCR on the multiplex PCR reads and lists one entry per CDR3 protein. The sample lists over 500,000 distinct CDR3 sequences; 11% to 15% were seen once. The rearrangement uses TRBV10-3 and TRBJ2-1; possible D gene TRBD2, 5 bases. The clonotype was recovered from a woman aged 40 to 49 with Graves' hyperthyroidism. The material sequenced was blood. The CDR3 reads CAISESGSEQFF. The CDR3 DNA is TGTGCCATCAGTGAGTCTGGGAGTGAGCAGTTCTTC.